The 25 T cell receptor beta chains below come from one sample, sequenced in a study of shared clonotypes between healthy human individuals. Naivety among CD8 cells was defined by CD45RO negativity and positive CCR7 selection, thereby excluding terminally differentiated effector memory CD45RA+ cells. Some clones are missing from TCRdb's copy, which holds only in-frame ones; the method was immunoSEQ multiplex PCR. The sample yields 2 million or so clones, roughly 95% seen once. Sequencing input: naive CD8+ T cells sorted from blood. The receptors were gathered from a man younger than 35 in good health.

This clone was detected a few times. The CDR3 sequence is CASSPVGPYEQYF. CDR3 DNA sequence: TGCGCCAGCTCACCGGTGGGCCCCTACGAGCAGTACTTC. This sequence joins TRBV5-1 and TRBJ2-7; D not resolved. Trimming pared 7 bases from V and 2 bases from J, leaving 13 bases between. Germline lookup yields CDR1 SGHRS and CDR2 YFSETQ. The CDR3 has 13 amino acids.

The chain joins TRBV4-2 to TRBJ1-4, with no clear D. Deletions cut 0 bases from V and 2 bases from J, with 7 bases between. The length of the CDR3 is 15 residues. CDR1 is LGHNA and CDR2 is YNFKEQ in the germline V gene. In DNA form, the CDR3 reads TGTGCCAGCAGCCAAGAGATACAGACTAATGAAAAACTGTTTTTT. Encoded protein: CASSQEIQTNEKLFF.

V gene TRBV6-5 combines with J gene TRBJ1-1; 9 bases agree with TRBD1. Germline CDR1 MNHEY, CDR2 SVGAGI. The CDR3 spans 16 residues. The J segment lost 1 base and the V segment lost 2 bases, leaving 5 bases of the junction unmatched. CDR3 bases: TGTGCCAGCAGTTACCCCGGGACAGGGCCGAACACTGAAGCTTTCTTT. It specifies CASSYPGTGPNTEAFF.

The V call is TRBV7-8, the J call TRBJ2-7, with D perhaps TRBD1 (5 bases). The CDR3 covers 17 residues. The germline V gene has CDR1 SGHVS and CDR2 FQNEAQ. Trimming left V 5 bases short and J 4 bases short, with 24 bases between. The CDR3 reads CASSENTGTRLAYEQYF. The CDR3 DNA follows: TGTGCCAGCAGCGAAAATACAGGCACCCGTCTTGCTTACGAGCAGTACTTC.

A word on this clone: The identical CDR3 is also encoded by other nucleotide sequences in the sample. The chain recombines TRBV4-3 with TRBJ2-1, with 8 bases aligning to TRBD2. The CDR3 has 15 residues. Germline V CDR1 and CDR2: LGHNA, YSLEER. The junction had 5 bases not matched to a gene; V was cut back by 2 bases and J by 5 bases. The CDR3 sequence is CASSQLTSGDNEQFF. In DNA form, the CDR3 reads TGCGCCAGCAGCCAATTAACTAGCGGCGACAATGAGCAGTTCTTC.

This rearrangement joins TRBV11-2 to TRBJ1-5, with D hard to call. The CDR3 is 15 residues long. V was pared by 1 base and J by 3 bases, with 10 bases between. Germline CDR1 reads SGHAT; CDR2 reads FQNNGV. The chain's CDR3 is CASSLGPGANQPQHF. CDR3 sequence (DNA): TGTGCCAGCAGCTTAGGCCCTGGAGCCAATCAGCCCCAGCATTTT.

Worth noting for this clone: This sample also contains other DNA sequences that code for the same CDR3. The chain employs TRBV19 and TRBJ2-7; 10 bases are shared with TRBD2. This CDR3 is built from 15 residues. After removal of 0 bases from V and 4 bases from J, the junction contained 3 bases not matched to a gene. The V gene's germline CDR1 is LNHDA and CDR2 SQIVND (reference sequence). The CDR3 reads CASSIEAGGQYEQYF. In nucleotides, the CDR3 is TGTGCCAGTAGTATAGAAGCGGGGGGGCAGTACGAGCAGTACTTC.

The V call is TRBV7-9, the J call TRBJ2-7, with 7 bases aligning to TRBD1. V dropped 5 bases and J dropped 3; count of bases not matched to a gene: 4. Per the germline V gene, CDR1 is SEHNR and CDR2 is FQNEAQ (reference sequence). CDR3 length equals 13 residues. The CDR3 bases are TGTGCCAGCAGCAAGACAGGGAACTACGAGCAGTACTTC. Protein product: CASSKTGNYEQYF.

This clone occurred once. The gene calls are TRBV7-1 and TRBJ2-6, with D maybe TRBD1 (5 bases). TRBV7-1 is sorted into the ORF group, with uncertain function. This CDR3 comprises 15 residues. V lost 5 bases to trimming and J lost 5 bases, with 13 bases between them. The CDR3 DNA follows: TGTGCCAGCAGCCGAGGACAAAGTCGGGCCAACGTCCTGACTTTC. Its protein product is CASSRGQSRANVLTF.

The CDR3 region has the DNA TGTGCCAGCAGCGCGGCCCGACTGGGGGCCCAAGAGACCCAGTACTTC. This gives the protein CASSAARLGAQETQYF. The genes are TRBV21-1 and TRBJ2-5; the table assigns TRBD1, which was not confirmed against the DNA. TRBV21-1 is reported as a pseudogene. This CDR3 spans 16 amino acids.

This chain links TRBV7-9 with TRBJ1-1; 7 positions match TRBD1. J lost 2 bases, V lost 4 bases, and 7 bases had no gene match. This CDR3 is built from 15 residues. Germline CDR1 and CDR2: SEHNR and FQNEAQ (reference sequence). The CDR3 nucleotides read TGTGCCAGCAGCTCGGGGACAGAATTAAACACTGAAGCTTTCTTT. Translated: CASSSGTELNTEAFF.

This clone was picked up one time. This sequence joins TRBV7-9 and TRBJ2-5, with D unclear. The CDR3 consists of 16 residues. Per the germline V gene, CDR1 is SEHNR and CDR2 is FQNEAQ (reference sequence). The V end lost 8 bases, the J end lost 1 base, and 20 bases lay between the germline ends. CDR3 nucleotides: TGTGCCAGCCAGGAAGAAGGCAGCCTGTTCCAAGAGACCCAGTACTTC. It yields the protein CASQEEGSLFQETQYF.

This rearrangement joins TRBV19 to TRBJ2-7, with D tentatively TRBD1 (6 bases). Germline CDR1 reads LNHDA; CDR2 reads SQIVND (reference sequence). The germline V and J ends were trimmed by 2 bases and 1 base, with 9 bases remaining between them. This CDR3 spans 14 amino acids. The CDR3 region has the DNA TGTGCCAGTAGTATAAGGACAGCTTCCTACGAGCAGTACTTC. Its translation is CASSIRTASYEQYF.

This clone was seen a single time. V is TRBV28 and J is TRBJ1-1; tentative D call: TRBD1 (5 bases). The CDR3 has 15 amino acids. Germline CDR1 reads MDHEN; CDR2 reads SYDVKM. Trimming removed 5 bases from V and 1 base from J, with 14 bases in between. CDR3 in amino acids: CASSLGGDPNTEAFF. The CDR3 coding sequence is TGTGCCAGCAGTCTGGGCGGGGACCCGAACACTGAAGCTTTCTTT.

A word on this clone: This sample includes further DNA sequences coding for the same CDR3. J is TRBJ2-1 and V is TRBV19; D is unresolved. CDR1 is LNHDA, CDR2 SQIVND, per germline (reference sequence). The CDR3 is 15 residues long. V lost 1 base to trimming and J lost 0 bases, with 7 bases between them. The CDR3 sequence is CASSIAGNSYNEQFF. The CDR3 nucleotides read TGTGCCAGTAGTATAGCCGGAAACTCCTACAATGAGCAGTTCTTC.

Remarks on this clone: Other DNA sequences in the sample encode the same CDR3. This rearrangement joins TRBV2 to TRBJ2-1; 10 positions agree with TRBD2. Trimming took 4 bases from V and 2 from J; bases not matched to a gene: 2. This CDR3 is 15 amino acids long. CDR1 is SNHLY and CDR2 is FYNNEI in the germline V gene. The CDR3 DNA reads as TGTGCCAGCAGTGGGACTAGCGGAACCTACAATGAGCAGTTCTTC. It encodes CASSGTSGTYNEQFF.

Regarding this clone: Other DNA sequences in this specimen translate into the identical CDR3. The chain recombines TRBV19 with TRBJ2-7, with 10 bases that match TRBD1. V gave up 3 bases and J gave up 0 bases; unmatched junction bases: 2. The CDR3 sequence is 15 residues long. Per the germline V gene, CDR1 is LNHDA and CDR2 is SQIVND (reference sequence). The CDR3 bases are TGTGCCAGTAGTATTGGGACAGGGGACTCCTACGAGCAGTACTTC. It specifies CASSIGTGDSYEQYF.

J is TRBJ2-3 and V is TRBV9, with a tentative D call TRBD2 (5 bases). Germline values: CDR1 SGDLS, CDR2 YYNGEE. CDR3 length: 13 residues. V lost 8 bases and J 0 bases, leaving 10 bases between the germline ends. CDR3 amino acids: CASEGSSTDTQYF. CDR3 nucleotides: TGTGCCAGTGAAGGGAGCAGCACAGATACGCAGTATTTT.

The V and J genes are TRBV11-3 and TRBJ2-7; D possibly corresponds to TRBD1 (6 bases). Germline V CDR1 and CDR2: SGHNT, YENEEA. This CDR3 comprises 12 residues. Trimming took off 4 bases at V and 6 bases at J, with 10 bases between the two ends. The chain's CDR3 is CASSSSGAEQYF. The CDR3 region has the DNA TGTGCCAGCAGCTCCTCAGGGGCCGAGCAGTACTTC.

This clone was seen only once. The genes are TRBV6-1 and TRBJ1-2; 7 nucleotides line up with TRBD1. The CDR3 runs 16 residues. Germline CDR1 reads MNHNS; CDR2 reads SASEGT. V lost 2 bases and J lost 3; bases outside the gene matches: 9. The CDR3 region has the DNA TGTGCCAGCAGTGAATGGGACAGATGGTTCGACTATGGCTACACCTTC. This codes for CASSEWDRWFDYGYTF.

The CDR3 bases are TGTGCCAGCCACCGGACACTCCAAGATGAGCAGTTCTTC. Protein: CASHRTLQDEQFF. The chain combines TRBV27 with TRBJ2-1, with D possibly matching TRBD1 (5 bases). Germline V gene lookup returns CDR1 MNHEY and CDR2 SMNVEV (reference sequence). V gave up 8 bases and J gave up 8 bases, with 16 bases separating them. The CDR3 covers 13 residues.

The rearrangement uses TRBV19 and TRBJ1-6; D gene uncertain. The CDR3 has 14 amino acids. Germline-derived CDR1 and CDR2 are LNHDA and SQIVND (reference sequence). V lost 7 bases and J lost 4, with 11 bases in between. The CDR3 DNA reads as TGTGCCAGTACTCACCGGGATTATAATTCACCCCTCCACTTT. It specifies CASTHRDYNSPLHF.

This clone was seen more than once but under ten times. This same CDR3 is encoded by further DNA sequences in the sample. CDR3 residues: CASSHDSYEQYF. CDR3 coding DNA: TGTGCCAGCAGCCACGACAGCTACGAGCAGTACTTC. The chain employs TRBV6-5 and TRBJ2-7; tentative D call: TRBD1 (5 bases). The CDR3 length is 12 residues. Per the germline V gene, CDR1 is MNHEY and CDR2 is SVGAGI. Deletions cut 6 bases from V and 3 bases from J, with 9 bases between.

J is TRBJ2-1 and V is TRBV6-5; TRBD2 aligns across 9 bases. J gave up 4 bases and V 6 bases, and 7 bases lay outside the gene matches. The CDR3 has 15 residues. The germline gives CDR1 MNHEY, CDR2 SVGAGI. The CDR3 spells CASSRVAGAYNEQFF. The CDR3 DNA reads TGTGCCAGCAGCCGTGTAGCGGGGGCTTACAATGAGCAGTTCTTC.

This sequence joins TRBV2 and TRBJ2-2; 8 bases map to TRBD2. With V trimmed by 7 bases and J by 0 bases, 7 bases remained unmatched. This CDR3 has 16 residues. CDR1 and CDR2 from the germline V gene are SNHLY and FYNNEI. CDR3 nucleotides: TGTGCCAGCAACGACCCGGGGGGGCCGAACACCGGGGAGCTGTTTTTT. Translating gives CASNDPGGPNTGELFF.